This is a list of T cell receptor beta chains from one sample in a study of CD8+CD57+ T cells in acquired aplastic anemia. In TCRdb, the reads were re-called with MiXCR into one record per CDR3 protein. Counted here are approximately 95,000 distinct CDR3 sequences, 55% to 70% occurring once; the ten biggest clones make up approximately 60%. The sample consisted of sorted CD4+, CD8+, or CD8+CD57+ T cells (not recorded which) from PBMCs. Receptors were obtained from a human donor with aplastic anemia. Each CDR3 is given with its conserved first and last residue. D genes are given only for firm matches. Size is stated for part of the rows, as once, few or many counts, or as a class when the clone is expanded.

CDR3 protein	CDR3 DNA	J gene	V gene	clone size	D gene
CASRPAGSSYEQYF	TGTGCCTCCCGCCCGGCAGGGAGCTCCTACGAGCAGTACTTC	TRBJ2-7	TRBV19	NA	NA
CASNRGRTDTQYF	TGTGCCAGCAATAGGGGTCGCACAGATACGCAGTATTTT	TRBJ2-3	TRBV2	once	NA
CASRRDTDFPQYF	TGTGCCAGCAGAAGGGACACCGACTTTCCCCAGTACTTC	TRBJ2-5	TRBV2	NA	NA
CSARGGSLNTEAFF	TGCAGTGCTAGGGGAGGTTCCTTGAACACTGAAGCTTTCTTT	TRBJ1-1	TRBV20-1	NA	NA
CASSLKTTGELFF	TGTGCCAGCAGTTTGAAGACAACCGGGGAGCTGTTTTTT	TRBJ2-2	TRBV10-3	NA	NA
CASSAPGTGSEDTQYF	TGTGCCAGCAGCGCACCCGGGACAGGGTCAGAAGATACGCAGTATTTT	TRBJ2-3	TRBV4-2	NA	TRBD1
CGADRGMNTEAFF	TGTGGGGCCGACAGGGGGATGAACACTGAAGCTTTCTTT	TRBJ1-1	TRBV7-2	NA	TRBD1
CASTPPGLQETQYF	TGTGCCAGCACCCCCCCGGGGCTCCAAGAGACCCAGTACTTC	TRBJ2-5	TRBV2	NA	NA
CASSHTGGLETQYF	TGCGCCAGCAGCCATACAGGGGGCCTGGAGACCCAGTACTTC	TRBJ2-5	TRBV4-1	NA	TRBD1
CASSLMGRNSPLHF	TGTGCCAGCAGTTTAATGGGTCGTAATTCACCCCTCCACTTT	TRBJ1-6	TRBV12-3/TRBV12-4	NA	NA
CSAHYSGYGYTF	TGCAGTGCCCACTATTCTGGGTATGGCTACACCTTC	TRBJ1-2	TRBV20-1	NA	NA
CASSEVPSTDTQYF	TGTGCCAGCAGTGAAGTACCTAGCACAGATACGCAGTATTTT	TRBJ2-3	TRBV2	NA	NA
CSARIVSGGASDTQYF	TGCAGTGCTAGAATAGTTAGCGGGGGGGCTTCAGATACGCAGTATTTT	TRBJ2-3	TRBV20-1	NA	TRBD2
CSAQLMSNTGELFF	TGCAGTGCTCAGCTGATGTCGAACACCGGGGAGCTGTTTTTT	TRBJ2-2	TRBV20-1	few	NA
CASSKGQGANNEQFF	TGCGCCAGCAGCAAAGGACAGGGGGCTAACAATGAGCAGTTCTTC	TRBJ2-1	TRBV5-1	NA	TRBD1
CASTRSTGRSDTQYF	TGTGCCAGTACCCGATCGACAGGTCGGTCGGATACGCAGTATTTT	TRBJ2-3	TRBV19	NA	NA
CASSIHNEQFF	TGTGCCAGTAGTATCCACAATGAGCAGTTCTTC	TRBJ2-1	TRBV19	NA	NA
CSVPGRVLGGYTF	TGCAGCGTTCCAGGGAGGGTACTCGGTGGCTACACCTTC	TRBJ1-2	TRBV29-1	few	NA
CASNTRGATEAFF	TGTGCCAGTAACACCAGAGGGGCTACTGAAGCTTTCTTT	TRBJ1-1	TRBV19	NA	NA
CAISEFTDQPQHF	TGTGCCATCAGTGAGTTTACAGATCAGCCCCAGCATTTT	TRBJ1-5	TRBV10-3	NA	NA
CSARGGGLAGANEQFF	TGCAGTGCTAGAGGGGGGGGACTAGCGGGAGCGAATGAGCAGTTCTTC	TRBJ2-1	TRBV20-1	NA	TRBD2
CASSPGHPGANVLTF	TGTGCCAGCAGCCCTGGACATCCTGGGGCCAACGTCCTGACTTTC	TRBJ2-6	TRBV2	NA	NA
CSARASAGGNQPQHF	TGCAGTGCTAGGGCTTCGGCAGGGGGGAATCAGCCCCAGCATTTT	TRBJ1-5	TRBV20-1	NA	TRBD1
CASRDGDRGGMNTEAFF	TGCGCCAGCAGGGACGGGGACAGGGGAGGTATGAACACTGAAGCTTTCTTT	TRBJ1-1	TRBV5-1	few	TRBD1
CSAATRGRDDTQYF	TGCAGTGCAGCTACCCGCGGGAGGGATGATACGCAGTATTTT	TRBJ2-3	TRBV20-1	NA	TRBD2
CSAREQGASYEQYF	TGCAGTGCTAGGGAACAGGGGGCGTCCTACGAGCAGTACTTC	TRBJ2-7	TRBV20-1	NA	TRBD1
CASSNGRMNTEAFF	TGTGCCAGTAGTAACGGACGGATGAACACTGAAGCTTTCTTT	TRBJ1-1	TRBV19	NA	NA
CAISELASGVSTDTQYF	TGTGCCATCAGTGAACTGGCTAGCGGGGTGAGCACAGATACGCAGTATTTT	TRBJ2-3	TRBV10-3	many	TRBD2
CASSPGTANTEAFF	TGTGCCAGCAGCCCCGGGACAGCGAACACTGAAGCTTTCTTT	TRBJ1-1	TRBV7-9	NA	TRBD1